These T cell receptor beta chains were read from a single sample in a study of T cells in Graves' hyperthyroidism and ophthalmopathy. TCRdb recomputed calls from the multiplex PCR reads with MiXCR, one row per CDR3 protein. The sample includes some 760,000 distinct CDR3 sequences, around 15% of them seen just once. The sample consisted of blood. The source of these receptors is a woman aged 18-35 years with Graves' hyperthyroidism. Each CDR3 is given with its conserved first and last residue. Fields, in order: D gene, clone size, V gene, J gene, CDR3 DNA, CDR3 protein. D genes are given only for firm matches. Clone size appears in some rows only: once, few, many, or a class for an expanded clone.

TRBD1,many,TRBV7-9,TRBJ1-1,TGTGCCAGCAGCTCGACAGGGTGGCCAAACACTGAAGCTTTCTTT,CASSSTGWPNTEAFF
TRBD2,-,TRBV29-1,TRBJ2-7,TGCAGCGTGGGACCGGGACTAGCGGACTACGAGCAGTACTTC,CSVGPGLADYEQYF
TRBD2,few,TRBV11-2,TRBJ2-3,TGTGCCAGCAGCGGGACTAGCGGGAGCGATACGCAGTATTTT,CASSGTSGSDTQYF
-,-,TRBV5-1,TRBJ2-6,TGCGCCAGCAGCTCAGGGGCTGCTGGGGCCAACGTCCTGACTTTC,CASSSGAAGANVLTF
-,few,TRBV13,TRBJ1-3,TGTGCCAGCAGCGGGGCAGGCAACTCTGGAAACACCATATATTTT,CASSGAGNSGNTIYF
-,-,TRBV19,TRBJ2-7,TGTGCCAGTAGTATGGAACAGTACTACGAGCAGTACTTC,CASSMEQYYEQYF
TRBD2,many,TRBV2,TRBJ2-1,TGTGCCAGCAGTGCTTTGCGGGAGGTTCAGTTCTTC,CASSALREVQFF
TRBD2,-,TRBV7-9,TRBJ2-7,TGTGCCAGCAGCCCTAGCGGGGGGACTCCCGAGCAGTACTTC,CASSPSGGTPEQYF
-,-,TRBV25-1,TRBJ2-1,TGTGCCAGCACGGGAGGGGGACAGCTGGATGAGCAGTTCTTC,CASTGGGQLDEQFF
-,-,TRBV27,TRBJ1-2,TGTGCCAGCAGTTTATTGGGGGGCGCAGGTGGCTACACCTTC,CASSLLGGAGGYTF
-,many,TRBV18,TRBJ1-1,TGTGCCAGCTCAAAACAGGGCGTTTCCACTGAAGCTTTCTTT,CASSKQGVSTEAFF
TRBD2,-,TRBV20-1,TRBJ2-7,TGCAGTGCTGAGGGACTAGCGGGAGTTGAGCAGTACTTC,CSAEGLAGVEQYF
-,few,TRBV29-1,TRBJ2-7,TGCAGCGTTCGCCCGGACAGCACCTACGAGCAGTACTTC,CSVRPDSTYEQYF
TRBD2,few,TRBV13,TRBJ2-1,TGTGCCAGCGCAAACGGACTAGCGGGAGGGAATGAGCAGTTCTTC,CASANGLAGGNEQFF
TRBD1,few,TRBV6-2/TRBV6-3,TRBJ1-4,TGTGCCAGCAGGACCGGGACAGGGGGTTCAAAACTGTTTTTT,CASRTGTGGSKLFF
-,many,TRBV13,TRBJ2-7,TGTGCCAGCAGCTTTTCGGGGGGCCCGGGGTCCTACGAGCAGTACTTC,CASSFSGGPGSYEQYF
-,-,TRBV6-2/TRBV6-3,TRBJ2-7,TGTGCCAGCAGCCCATGGGCTAGCTTTGGCCGCGAGCAGTACTTC,CASSPWASFGREQYF
-,many,TRBV3-1,TRBJ2-7,TGTGCCAGCAGCAGAATTGAGGGGGGAAACGAGCAGTACTTC,CASSRIEGGNEQYF
-,many,TRBV28,TRBJ2-6,TGTGCCAGCAGTTTAACAGGCTCTGGGGCCAACGTCCTGACTTTC,CASSLTGSGANVLTF
-,few,TRBV7-9,TRBJ1-1,TGTGCCAGCAGCTTGGCGACGGGGACTGAAGCTTTCTTT,CASSLATGTEAFF
-,many,TRBV7-2,TRBJ1-5,TGTGCCAGCAGCTTTTACAGGGTGGATCAGCCCCAGCATTTT,CASSFYRVDQPQHF
TRBD2,many,TRBV7-6,TRBJ2-3,TGTGCCAGCAGGATAACTAGCGGGAGTGCAGATACGCAGTATTTT,CASRITSGSADTQYF
-,-,TRBV24-1,TRBJ2-2,TGTGCCACCAGTGATTTAGGGGATGCCGGGGAGCTGTTTTTT,CATSDLGDAGELFF
TRBD1,-,TRBV3-1,TRBJ2-2,TGTGCCAGCAGCCAGGTGGGACAGGGTATATTCCCCGGGGAGCTGTTTTTT,CASSQVGQGIFPGELFF
TRBD1,few,TRBV7-2,TRBJ1-5,TGTGCCAGCAGCCCGACAGGGATGACTCAGCCCCAGCATTTT,CASSPTGMTQPQHF